These 32 T cell receptor beta chains came from one sample sequenced in a study of technical replicates of blood from a few donors. Clones were sequenced by immunoSEQ multiplex PCR, and TCRdb holds only the in-frame ones, with some missing. The sample lists around 72,000 clones, 80% to 95% occurring once. Sequencing was performed on PBMCs. These receptors were taken from a human donor in good health. Some clones in this sample may be carry-over from other donors' samples.

This sequence joins TRBV9 and TRBJ2-3; a possible D gene is TRBD1 (5 bases). Germline-derived CDR1 and CDR2 are SGDLS and YYNGEE. CDR3 size: 15 residues. Trimming removed 4 bases from V and 3 bases from J, with 15 bases in between. CDR3 region: CASSIRGAQTDTQYF. The CDR3 coding sequence is TGTGCCAGCAGCATAAGGGGCGCCCAGACAGATACGCAGTATTTT.

The chain carries TRBV19 and TRBJ2-5; 7 positions match TRBD2. V shed 6 bases, J shed 5 bases, and the junction held 12 bases outside the gene matches. The CDR3 has 15 amino acids. Germline lookup yields CDR1 LNHDA and CDR2 SQIVND (reference sequence). CDR3 in amino acids: CASSGGGANEETQYF. For the CDR3, the DNA is TGTGCCAGTAGCGGGGGAGGGGCTAATGAGGAGACCCAGTACTTC.

V gene TRBV9 combines with J gene TRBJ1-1, with D unresolved. CDR3 length: 15 residues. The germline gives CDR1 SGDLS, CDR2 YYNGEE. V lost 5 bases, J lost 1 base, and 15 bases lay in between. DNA for the CDR3: TGTGCCAGCAGTCCCGGGAGGCAGACGAACACTGAAGCTTTCTTT. As protein: CASSPGRQTNTEAFF.

This chain connects TRBV7-2 to TRBJ2-5; maybe TRBD2 (5 bases). The CDR3 has 13 amino acids. Germline V CDR1 and CDR2: SGHTA, FQGNSA. V was cut by 5 bases and J by 5 bases, with 12 bases left in between. CDR3 region: CASSPFGEETQYF. The DNA of the CDR3 is TGTGCCAGCAGCCCCTTCGGGGAGGAGACCCAGTACTTC.

The V call is TRBV19, the J call TRBJ1-2; D gene ambiguous. Germline V CDR1 and CDR2: LNHDA, SQIVND (reference sequence). Trimming took off 1 base at V and 8 bases at J, with 11 bases between the two ends. The CDR3 is 13 amino acids. The CDR3 bases are TGTGCCAGTAGTATAGCAGGTCACCAGGGCTACACCTTC. Its protein product is CASSIAGHQGYTF.

This chain links TRBV30 with TRBJ2-5, with D hard to call. The V gene lost 4 bases and the J gene lost 5 bases, with 8 bases spanning the gap. Per germline, CDR1 GTSNPN and CDR2 SVGIG (reference sequence). CDR3 size: 11 residues. The CDR3 protein is CAWIEEETQYF. The DNA for the CDR3 is TGTGCCTGGATTGAGGAGGAGACCCAGTACTTC.

This clone was found once. The chain uses TRBV9 and TRBJ2-5; D perhaps matches TRBD1 (6 bases). Trimming removed 2 bases at V and 5 bases at J, with 16 bases between. The germline V gene encodes CDR1 SGDLS and CDR2 YYNGEE. The CDR3 is 15 amino acids. CDR3 region: CASSVKDRILETQYF. CDR3 sequence (DNA): TGTGCCAGCAGCGTTAAAGACAGGATTCTTGAGACCCAGTACTTC.

The V and J genes are TRBV19 and TRBJ1-2, with 12 bases lining up with TRBD1. The CDR3 has 15 amino acids. With 5 bases clipped from V and 6 bases from J, the junction kept 7 bases outside the gene matches. Germline loops: CDR1 LNHDA, CDR2 SQIVND (reference sequence). In nucleotides, the CDR3 is TGTGCCAGTAGTCCCGGGACAGGGGGCGGGGATGGCTACACCTTC. This translates into CASSPGTGGGDGYTF.

The chain is built from TRBV7-3 and TRBJ2-1; 7 bases line up with TRBD2. Unmatched junction bases numbered 13, after V lost 7 bases and J lost 10 bases. From germline, CDR1 is SGHTA and CDR2 FQGTGA. The CDR3 totals 14 residues. The CDR3 DNA follows: TGTGCCAGCACCTCACCCGGACTAGAGGGGGAGCAGTTCTTC. Translation: CASTSPGLEGEQFF.

This clone was seen only once. The gene calls are TRBV15 and TRBJ2-5, with D possibly matching TRBD2 (5 bases). The CDR3 is 17 amino acids. CDR1 is LNHNV and CDR2 is YYDKDF in the germline V gene (reference sequence). Trimming cost V 3 bases and J 1 base, with 18 bases left between them. As DNA, the CDR3 is TGTGCCACCAGCAGGGGGAGTCTCGGAGGACTCCAAGAGACCCAGTACTTC. Translating gives CATSRGSLGGLQETQYF.

A remark on this clone: This sample includes further DNA sequences coding for the same CDR3. The CDR3 nucleotides are TGTGCCAGCAGCTTAAGGACTAGCGGGAGTGGGGATACGCAGTATTTT. This codes for CASSLRTSGSGDTQYF. The V gene is TRBV7-8, the J gene TRBJ2-3, with 13 bases lining up with TRBD2. In germline, CDR1 is SGHVS, CDR2 FQNEAQ. This CDR3 is built from 16 residues. V gave up 2 bases and J gave up 6 bases; unmatched junction bases: 5.

V gene TRBV7-7 combines with J gene TRBJ2-3; 8 nucleotides match TRBD1. The trim removed 5 bases at V and 3 bases at J, leaving 1 base unmatched. The germline V gene has CDR1 SSHAT and CDR2 FNYEAQ (reference sequence). The CDR3 runs to 13 residues. In nucleotides, the CDR3 is TGTGCCAGCAGCCGACAGGGGACAGATACGCAGTATTTT. This translates into CASSRQGTDTQYF.

This clone was seen once. The CDR3 sequence is CASSRDRGEGYGYTF. The CDR3 nucleotides are TGTGCCAGCAGTAGGGACAGGGGGGAAGGATATGGCTACACCTTC. The rearrangement uses TRBV2 and TRBJ1-2, with 11 bases identical to TRBD1. V lost 5 bases to trimming and J lost 5 bases; unmatched junction nucleotides: 7. The germline V gene has CDR1 SNHLY and CDR2 FYNNEI. The CDR3 length is 15 residues. The full variable domain, with the rest looked up from reference TRBV2 and TRBJ1-2, is EPEVTQTPSHQVTQMGQEVILRCVPISNHLYFYWYRQILGQKVEFLVSFYNNEISEKSEIFDDQFSVERPDGSNFTLKIRSTKLEDSAMYFCASSRDRGEGYGYTFGSGTRLTVV.

This rearrangement joins TRBV5-1 to TRBJ2-1; 8 bases are shared with TRBD1. The CDR3 has 16 amino acids. V trimming: 4 bases; J trimming: 0 bases; junction bases outside the gene matches: 6. Germline values: CDR1 SGHRS, CDR2 YFSETQ. The CDR3 nucleotides are TGCGCCAGCAGCCCGGGGGACAGGAGCTCCTACAATGAGCAGTTCTTC. Translated: CASSPGDRSSYNEQFF.

The genes are TRBV7-8 and TRBJ1-1; TRBD1 matches at 7 bases. Germline V gives CDR1 SGHVS, CDR2 FQNEAQ. The V and J ends lost 5 bases and 0 bases, in that order; junction bases with no gene match: 9. The CDR3 consists of 16 residues. DNA of the CDR3: TGTGCCAGCAGCCCGAGACCACAGGGGATGAACACTGAAGCTTTCTTT. Protein product: CASSPRPQGMNTEAFF.

The V call is TRBV7-9, the J call TRBJ2-6; 9 bases are shared with TRBD1. The length of the CDR3 is 15 residues. Trimming at V came to 5 bases and at J to 2 bases, leaving 1 base not matched to a gene. The V gene's germline CDR1 is SEHNR and CDR2 FQNEAQ (reference sequence). The CDR3 DNA follows: TGTGCCAGCAGCAGGACAGGGGCTGGGGCCAACGTCCTGACTTTC. Protein sequence: CASSRTGAGANVLTF.

V is TRBV5-4 and J is TRBJ2-6; tentatively, D is TRBD2 (5 bases). Germline V gene sequence: CDR1 SGHNT, CDR2 YYREEE (reference sequence). This CDR3 is 18 amino acids long. Trimming pared 6 bases from V and 0 bases from J, leaving 19 bases between. The CDR3 nucleotides are TGTGCCAGCACCGCAGGAGGAATCCGACGCTCTGGGGCCAACGTCCTGACTTTC. This sequence encodes CASTAGGIRRSGANVLTF. Full variable domain (remainder filled in from reference TRBV5-4 and TRBJ2-6): ETGVTQSPTHLIKTRGQQVTLRCSSQSGHNTVSWYQQALGQGPQFIFQYYREEENGRGNFPPRFSGLQFPNYSSELNVNALELDDSALYLCASTAGGIRRSGANVLTFGAGSRLTVL.

Of note for this clone: Within the sample, other DNA sequences also encode this same CDR3. The chain's CDR3 is CASSSAGGYEKLFF. DNA for the CDR3: TGCGCCAGCAGCTCGGCAGGAGGGTATGAAAAACTGTTTTTT. This sequence joins TRBV5-1 and TRBJ1-4, with D uncertain. Trimming removed 3 bases at V and 6 bases at J, with 12 bases between. The CDR3 extends over 14 amino acids. CDR1 is SGHRS, CDR2 YFSETQ, per germline.

V usage is TRBV2 and J usage is TRBJ1-2; D not certain. Looked up from germline, CDR1 is SNHLY and CDR2 is FYNNEI. Trimming cost V 3 bases and J 3 bases, with 8 bases left between them. This CDR3 has 13 amino acids. The CDR3 sequence: CASSDEGHYGYTF. CDR3 DNA sequence: TGTGCCAGCAGTGATGAGGGCCACTATGGCTACACCTTC.

V and J are TRBV7-3 and TRBJ2-1; TRBD1 is a possible D gene (6 bases). Germline CDR1 SGHTA, CDR2 FQGTGA. This CDR3 has 15 amino acids. V was pared by 5 bases and J by 9 bases, with 20 bases between. The CDR3 DNA is TGTGCCAGCAGCCCCAACCAGGCAGGGGCCGGTGAGCAGTTCTTC. Protein: CASSPNQAGAGEQFF. Full variable domain (rest looked up from reference TRBV7-3 and TRBJ2-1): GAGVSQTPSNKVTEKGKYVELRCDPISGHTALYWYRQSLGQGPEFLIYFQGTGAADDSGLPNDRFFAVRPEGSVSTLKIQRTERGDSAVYLCASSPNQAGAGEQFFGPGTRLTVL.

The CDR3 nucleotides are TGTGCCAGCAGCCCATACAGCTCCGAGCAGTACTTC. Translated: CASSPYSSEQYF. This sequence joins TRBV7-2 and TRBJ2-7; D gene unclear. From germline, CDR1 is SGHTA and CDR2 FQGNSA. The CDR3 is made up of 12 amino acids. Trimming pared 5 bases from V and 6 bases from J, leaving 11 bases between.

The rearrangement joins TRBV10-3 to TRBJ2-7; D is perhaps TRBD1 (5 bases). V lost 2 bases to trimming and J lost 6 bases, with 14 bases between them. CDR3 size: 14 residues. Germline CDR1 is ENHRY and CDR2 is SYGVKD. The CDR3 here is CAISERGKALEQYF. The CDR3 region has the DNA TGTGCCATCAGTGAGAGGGGTAAGGCCCTCGAGCAGTACTTC.

This chain joins TRBV10-3 and TRBJ2-2; tentatively, D is TRBD2 (7 bases). The germline gives CDR1 ENHRY, CDR2 SYGVKD. The length of the CDR3 is 16 residues. The V end lost 10 bases, the J end lost 0 bases, and 18 bases lay between the germline ends. The CDR3 here is CATTAGGGANTGELFF. CDR3 DNA: TGTGCCACCACGGCTGGAGGGGGGGCGAACACCGGGGAGCTGTTTTTT.

This chain links TRBV27 with TRBJ1-4, with no clear D. Germline-derived CDR1 and CDR2 are MNHEY and SMNVEV (reference sequence). V lost 6 bases and J 8 bases, leaving 25 bases between the germline ends. CDR3 length: 17 residues. In nucleotides, the CDR3 is TGTGCCAGCAGGGGTAGTGTTGGGAGGCCGGAGGTGGAAAAACTGTTTTTT. Translation gives CASRGSVGRPEVEKLFF.

This clone has more than one count but fewer than ten. The chain couples TRBV4-3 to TRBJ2-7; TRBD1 agrees at 8 bases. Germline loops: CDR1 LGHNA, CDR2 YSLEER. The CDR3 consists of 16 residues. V shed 3 bases and J 7 bases; nucleotides not matched to a gene: 14. CDR3 sequence reads: CASSQVIASGGSEQYF. The DNA of the CDR3 is TGCGCCAGCAGCCAGGTCATCGCGTCAGGGGGCTCGGAGCAGTACTTC.

This chain connects TRBV6-1 to TRBJ2-5; TRBD2 matches at 8 bases. CDR1 and CDR2 from the germline V gene are MNHNS and SASEGT. The J segment lost 4 bases and the V segment lost 3 bases, leaving 4 bases of the junction unmatched. The CDR3 is 14 residues long. CDR3 protein: CASSDVAGLETQYF. The CDR3 DNA reads TGTGCCAGCAGTGACGTAGCGGGGCTAGAGACCCAGTACTTC.

This chain's CDR3 is CASTDPGSSYEQYF. CDR3 DNA sequence: TGTGCCAGCACCGACCCGGGTAGCTCCTACGAGCAGTACTTC. The chain employs TRBV5-4 and TRBJ2-7; D is unclear. This CDR3 comprises 14 residues. V lost 6 bases, J lost 0 bases, and 13 bases lay in between. Germline assignment: CDR1 SGHNT and CDR2 YYREEE (reference sequence).

This sequence joins TRBV6-5 and TRBJ2-6, with no clear D. V was clipped by 5 bases and J by 5 bases, with 7 bases between them. This CDR3 is built from 13 residues. The V gene's germline CDR1 is MNHEY and CDR2 SVGAGI. The CDR3 here is CASSPSRANVLTF. The CDR3 DNA is TGTGCCAGCAGTCCTTCCCGGGCCAACGTCCTGACTTTC.

The rearrangement uses TRBV7-9 and TRBJ2-3; 13 bases fit TRBD2. V gave up 5 bases and J gave up 8 bases; unmatched junction bases: 13. This CDR3 comprises 17 residues. The germline CDR1 and CDR2 sequences are SEHNR and FQNEAQ (reference sequence). This CDR3 is CASSQKRTSGRRITQYF. DNA of the CDR3: TGTGCCAGCAGCCAAAAACGGACTAGCGGGAGACGAATTACGCAGTATTTT.

This clone has just one count. The chain joins TRBV15 to TRBJ2-1; 7 positions match TRBD2. The V gene end was trimmed by 0 bases and the J gene end by 0 bases; junction bases not matched to a gene: 5. CDR1 and CDR2 from the germline V gene are LNHNV and YYDKDF (reference sequence). The CDR3 length is 17 residues. CDR3 residues: CATSRDRGTTSYNEQFF. The CDR3 nucleotides read TGTGCCACCAGCAGAGATCGAGGGACTACCTCCTACAATGAGCAGTTCTTC. Using reference TRBV15 and TRBJ2-1 for the parts outside the CDR3, the full variable domain is DAMVIQNPRYQVTQFGKPVTLSCSQTLNHNVMYWYQQKSSQAPKLLFHYYDKDFNNEADTPDNFQSRRPNTSFCFLDIRSPGLGDTAMYLCATSRDRGTTSYNEQFFGPGTRLTVL.

This clone showed up just once. The chain employs TRBV30 and TRBJ2-3, with D possibly TRBD1 on 6 matching bases. The germline V and J ends were trimmed by 2 bases and 2 bases, with 14 bases remaining between them. From germline, CDR1 is GTSNPN and CDR2 SVGIG (reference sequence). The CDR3 is made up of 15 amino acids. The CDR3 DNA follows: TGTGCCTGGAGTCTCAGGGGAAGTAACACAGATACGCAGTATTTT. It specifies CAWSLRGSNTDTQYF.

This chain joins TRBV29-1 and TRBJ1-1; D is possibly TRBD1 (5 bases). The germline gives CDR1 SQVTM, CDR2 ANQGSEA. CDR3 length: 13 residues. With 6 bases removed from V and 0 bases from J, the gap between germline ends came to 11 bases. In DNA, the CDR3 is TGCAGCGTAAGACAGTTCATGAACACTGAAGCTTTCTTT. Its protein product is CSVRQFMNTEAFF.